These 27 T cell receptor beta chains share one sample of origin, sequenced in a study of regulatory T cells. Amplification used 52 TRBV primers and 13 TRBJ primers. Measured with immunoSEQ multiplex PCR; TCRdb has only the in-frame clones, and not every one. Among tens of thousands of clones listed, over 90% were seen once. Study findings and constraints: In CD3G-deficient patients, conventional CD4+ T cells were enriched for hydrophobic CDR3 residues at positions 6 and 7.

Their recognized antigens are unknown. Specimen: conventional CD4+ T cells sorted from blood. The receptors stem from a child aged 2 to 10 with CD3G deficiency.

This chain joins TRBV18 and TRBJ2-2; D call uncertain. Germline CDR1 KGHSH, CDR2 LQKENI. The CDR3 is made up of 12 amino acids. Between the trimmed V and J ends, which lost 5 bases and 7 bases, there was a span of 8 bases. In nucleotides, the CDR3 is TGTGCCAGCTCAACTGTCCTCGGGGAGCTGTTTTTT. Residues: CASSTVLGELFF.

This clone showed up just a few times. This rearrangement joins TRBV28 to TRBJ1-4; no firm D call. CDR3 length: 13 residues. Germline assignment: CDR1 MDHEN and CDR2 SYDVKM. V lost 4 bases and J 10 bases, leaving 13 bases between the germline ends. CDR3 amino acids: CASSSPRERKLFF. CDR3 nucleotides: TGTGCCAGCAGTTCCCCTAGGGAGAGAAAACTGTTTTTT.

This clone was seen a few times. This chain connects TRBV28 to TRBJ1-2; D unresolved. This CDR3 contains 14 residues. Trimming cost V 6 bases and J 8 bases, with 19 bases left between them. Germline CDR1 is MDHEN and CDR2 is SYDVKM. The chain's CDR3 is CASSSGQSKLGYTF. In DNA form, the CDR3 reads TGTGCCAGCAGCTCTGGGCAGTCCAAACTGGGCTACACCTTC.

A single count supports this clone. V is TRBV28 and J is TRBJ1-1; maybe TRBD1 (6 bases). CDR3 length: 16 residues. The V and J ends lost 6 bases and 1 base respectively, with 18 bases between them. The germline CDR1 and CDR2 sequences are MDHEN and SYDVKM. The CDR3 loop reads CASSYLHGTTNTEAFF. The CDR3 nucleotides are TGTGCCAGCAGCTACCTGCACGGGACAACGAACACTGAAGCTTTCTTT.

The rearrangement joins TRBV28 to TRBJ1-5, with TRBD1 as a possible D gene (6 bases). Trimming shortened V by 2 bases and J by 5 bases, and 10 bases separated the two germline ends. This CDR3 is built from 14 residues. Germline V gives CDR1 MDHEN, CDR2 SYDVKM. The CDR3 region is CASSLGDNYQPQHF. The CDR3 region has the DNA TGTGCCAGCAGTTTAGGGGACAACTATCAGCCCCAGCATTTT.

The chain links TRBV21-1 to TRBJ1-2; TRBD1, as called in the table, went unchecked against the DNA. TRBV21-1 constitutes a pseudogene. CDR3 size: 13 residues. CDR3 nucleotides: TGTGCCAGCAGACATGACAGGGGCTATGGCTACACCTTC. Its protein is CASRHDRGYGYTF.

The CDR3 DNA reads as TGCGCCAGCAGCCTTTACGGGGACCTCCGCAATGAGCAGTTCTTC. Protein sequence: CASSLYGDLRNEQFF. The genes are TRBV5-1 and TRBJ2-1; tentatively, D is TRBD1 or TRBD2 (5 bases each). V was clipped by 4 bases and J by 6 bases, with 17 bases between them. This CDR3 region has 15 residues. Per the germline V gene, CDR1 is SGHRS and CDR2 is YFSETQ.

The rearrangement links TRBV5-1 to TRBJ2-7; D is perhaps TRBD1 or TRBD2 (5 bases each). In germline, CDR1 is SGHRS, CDR2 YFSETQ. V was pared by 2 bases and J by 0 bases, with 9 bases between. The CDR3 extends over 14 amino acids. The CDR3 region is CASSLRDPSYEQYF. CDR3 coding DNA: TGCGCCAGCAGCTTAAGGGACCCCTCCTACGAGCAGTACTTC.

V is TRBV6-1 and J is TRBJ2-7; tentatively, D is TRBD2 (6 bases). Germline CDR1 MNHNS, CDR2 SASEGT. The CDR3 is 14 residues long. The germline V and J ends were trimmed by 6 bases and 2 bases, with 14 bases remaining between them. The CDR3, as DNA: TGTGCCAGCAGGATAGATCTAGCGACCTACGAGCAGTACTTC. Translation: CASRIDLATYEQYF.

A few counts support this clone. Within the sample, other DNA sequences also encode this same CDR3. V gene TRBV28 combines with J gene TRBJ1-5, with D uncertain. Between the trimmed V and J ends, which lost 5 bases and 0 bases, there was a span of 2 bases. The germline CDR1 and CDR2 sequences are MDHEN and SYDVKM. This CDR3 comprises 12 residues. The CDR3 region is CASSNSNQPQHF. CDR3 nucleotide sequence: TGTGCCAGCAGTAATAGCAATCAGCCCCAGCATTTT.

The chain combines TRBV10-3 with TRBJ2-7; D tentatively reads TRBD1 or TRBD2 (5 bases each). The ends were cut back, 1 base at V and 5 bases at J, with 9 bases in the middle. Germline CDR1 is ENHRY and CDR2 is SYGVKD. The CDR3 is 13 residues long. The DNA for the CDR3 is TGTGCCATCAGTGAGTGGAAGGGACACGAGCAGTACTTC. Its protein is CAISEWKGHEQYF.

The V gene is TRBV10-3, the J gene TRBJ1-2; perhaps TRBD1 as D (5 bases). V gave up 3 bases and J gave up 8 bases, with 13 bases separating them. Germline CDR1 reads ENHRY; CDR2 reads SYGVKD. This CDR3 spans 13 amino acids. The CDR3 bases are TGTGCCATCAGTGATAAGCAGGGAGGGGGCTACACCTTC. Residues: CAISDKQGGGYTF.

The rearrangement links TRBV28 to TRBJ2-6; TRBD1 or TRBD2 may be the D gene (5 bases each). Per the germline V gene, CDR1 is MDHEN and CDR2 is SYDVKM. This CDR3 contains 18 residues. Trimming stripped 3 bases from V and 4 bases from J, with 19 bases between. The CDR3 coding sequence is TGTGCCAGCAGTTTGAGGTGGGGACGGTCCCAAGGGGCCAACGTCCTGACTTTC. Translation: CASSLRWGRSQGANVLTF.

The V gene is TRBV5-1, the J gene TRBJ2-1; TRBD2 is a possible D gene (6 bases). V lost 3 bases to trimming and J lost 6 bases, with 10 bases between them. Looked up from germline, CDR1 is SGHRS and CDR2 is YFSETQ. The CDR3 contains 13 residues. The CDR3 loop reads CASSSGLRNEQFF. Written as DNA, the CDR3 is TGCGCCAGCAGCTCGGGACTTCGCAATGAGCAGTTCTTC. Full variable domain (rest looked up from reference TRBV5-1 and TRBJ2-1): KAGVTQTPRYLIKTRGQQVTLSCSPISGHRSVSWYQQTPGQGLQFLFEYFSETQRNKGNFPGRFSGRQFSNSRSEMNVSTLELGDSALYLCASSSGLRNEQFFGPGTRLTVL.

This chain connects TRBV27 to TRBJ2-1; 9 bases map to TRBD1. CDR1 and CDR2 (germline): MNHEY, SMNVEV (reference sequence). The ends lost 4 bases at V and 12 bases at J; junction bases unmatched: 10. The CDR3 loop spans 14 amino acids. This chain's CDR3 is CASSSRQQGARQFF. CDR3 DNA: TGTGCCAGCAGTTCCCGTCAACAGGGGGCTAGGCAGTTCTTC.

The rearrangement links TRBV5-1 to TRBJ1-1, with D tentatively TRBD1 (6 bases). Deletions cut 3 bases from V and 3 bases from J, with 15 bases between. The CDR3 spans 15 residues. CDR1 is SGHRS, CDR2 YFSETQ, per germline. The CDR3, as DNA: TGCGCCAGCAGCTCAGGACAGCCGTCGGACACTGAAGCTTTCTTT. Translating it yields CASSSGQPSDTEAFF. The variable domain in full, completed from reference TRBV5-1 and TRBJ1-1, reads KAGVTQTPRYLIKTRGQQVTLSCSPISGHRSVSWYQQTPGQGLQFLFEYFSETQRNKGNFPGRFSGRQFSNSRSEMNVSTLELGDSALYLCASSSGQPSDTEAFFGQGTRLTVV.

This sequence joins TRBV6-1 and TRBJ2-7, with a weak D call TRBD1 (7 bases). From germline, CDR1 is MNHNS and CDR2 SASEGT. The CDR3 is 15 amino acids. With 6 bases removed from V and 4 bases from J, the gap between germline ends came to 19 bases. The CDR3 here is CASRVVEGARYEQYF. DNA for the CDR3: TGTGCCAGCAGAGTTGTGGAGGGGGCGCGTTACGAGCAGTACTTC.

The V call is TRBV6-1, the J call TRBJ1-1; 7 bases agree with TRBD1. CDR1 and CDR2 (germline): MNHNS, SASEGT. V dropped 3 bases and J dropped 10; count of bases not matched to a gene: 5. The length of the CDR3 is 12 residues. The CDR3 DNA reads TGTGCCAGCAGTGAGGGGACAGTTGCAGCTTTCTTT. Its translation: CASSEGTVAAFF.

This clone was found a few times. The chain uses TRBV6-1 and TRBJ2-7; no reliable D call. CDR1 MNHNS and CDR2 SASEGT come from the germline V gene. Trimming took 4 bases from V and 4 from J, leaving 11 bases between them. The CDR3 covers 13 residues. The CDR3 coding sequence is TGTGCCAGCAGTGTAGAAAGTGGGTACGAGCAGTACTTC. Its protein is CASSVESGYEQYF.

The chain has TRBV5-1 and TRBJ2-5; D is possibly TRBD2 (5 bases). The DNA end is more similar to TRBJ2-7, so the J call may be wrong. CDR3 length: 14 amino acids. Germline values: CDR1 SGHRS, CDR2 YFSETQ. The DNA for the CDR3 is TGCGCCAGCAGCTTGGGAGCGGCCGTCTCCGAGCAGTACTTC. Amino acids: CASSLGAAVSEQYF.

The chain uses TRBV28 and TRBJ2-3; 12 bases agree with TRBD2. Germline CDR1 and CDR2: MDHEN and SYDVKM. The CDR3 spans 14 residues. Trimming took 6 bases from V and 7 from J; bases not matched to a gene: 5. The CDR3 DNA sequence: TGTGCCAGCAGCGTTGGACTAGCGGGGTATACGCAGTATTTT. The encoded protein is CASSVGLAGYTQYF. Full variable domain (remainder filled in from reference TRBV28 and TRBJ2-3): DVKVTQSSRYLVKRTGEKVFLECVQDMDHENMFWYRQDPGLGLRLIYFSYDVKMKEKGDIPEGYSVSREKKERFSLILESASTNQTSMYLCASSVGLAGYTQYFGPGTRLTVL.

The V call is TRBV6-1, the J call TRBJ1-2, with D perhaps matching TRBD1 (5 bases). Germline V gene sequence: CDR1 MNHNS, CDR2 SASEGT. The CDR3 runs 15 residues. Trimming stripped 1 base from V and 4 bases from J, with 13 bases between. The CDR3 spells CASSEGPTAIYGYTF. In DNA, the CDR3 is TGTGCCAGCAGTGAAGGCCCGACAGCTATCTATGGCTACACCTTC.

V usage is TRBV28 and J usage is TRBJ2-1, with D perhaps TRBD1 (6 bases). Trimming removed 4 bases from V and 8 bases from J, with 6 bases in between. CDR1 MDHEN and CDR2 SYDVKM come from the germline V gene. This CDR3 has 11 amino acids. The CDR3, as DNA: TGTGCCAGCAGTTGGGGGCATGAGCAGTTCTTC. Its protein is CASSWGHEQFF.

V gene TRBV7-9 combines with J gene TRBJ1-4; a weak D match, TRBD1 (6 bases). Trimming shortened V by 4 bases and J by 0 bases, and 9 bases separated the two germline ends. Germline V CDR1 and CDR2: SEHNR, FQNEAQ (reference sequence). The CDR3 is 15 residues long. CDR3 DNA sequence: TGTGCCAGCAGCTCGGACAGTGCAACTAATGAAAAACTGTTTTTT. Translation gives CASSSDSATNEKLFF.

The V and J genes are TRBV6-6 and TRBJ1-2, with 7 bases that match TRBD1. The CDR3 is made up of 16 amino acids. V dropped 2 bases and J dropped 5; count of bases not matched to a gene: 11. The germline V gene encodes CDR1 MNHNY and CDR2 SVGAGI (reference sequence). CDR3 coding DNA: TGTGCCAGCAGTTACAGGTCGATCAAGGGGGCGTATGGCTACACCTTC. This gives the protein CASSYRSIKGAYGYTF.

This clone occurred once. This sequence joins TRBV6-5 and TRBJ2-5, with 7 bases lining up with TRBD2. The CDR3 extends over 14 amino acids. The V segment lost 4 bases and the J segment 5 bases; nucleotides outside the gene matches: 7. Germline CDR1 reads MNHEY; CDR2 reads SVGAGI. The CDR3 coding sequence is TGTGCCAGCAGTTCCGGGACTATTATGGAGACCCAGTACTTC. Residues: CASSSGTIMETQYF.

In its sample, this clone was seen a few times. The rearrangement joins TRBV10-3 to TRBJ2-7; possibly TRBD2 for D (6 bases). V was clipped by 10 bases and J by 3 bases, with 16 bases between them. Germline loops: CDR1 ENHRY, CDR2 SYGVKD. This CDR3 has 13 amino acids. This chain's CDR3 is CATRRGGYYEQYF. CDR3 DNA: TGTGCCACCAGGCGGGGCGGGTACTACGAGCAGTACTTC.